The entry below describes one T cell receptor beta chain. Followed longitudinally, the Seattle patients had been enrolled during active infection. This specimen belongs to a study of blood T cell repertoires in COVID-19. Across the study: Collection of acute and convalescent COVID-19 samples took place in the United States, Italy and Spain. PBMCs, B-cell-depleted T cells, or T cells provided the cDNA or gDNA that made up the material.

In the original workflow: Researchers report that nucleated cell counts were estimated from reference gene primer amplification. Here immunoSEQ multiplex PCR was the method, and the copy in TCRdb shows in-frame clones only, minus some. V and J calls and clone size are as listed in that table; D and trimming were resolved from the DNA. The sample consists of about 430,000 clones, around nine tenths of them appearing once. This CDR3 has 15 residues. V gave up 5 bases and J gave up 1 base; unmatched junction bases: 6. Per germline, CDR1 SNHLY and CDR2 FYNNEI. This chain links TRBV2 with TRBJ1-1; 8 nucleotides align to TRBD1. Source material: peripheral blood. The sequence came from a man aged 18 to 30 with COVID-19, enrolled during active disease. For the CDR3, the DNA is TGTGCCAGCAGTCCCCCTACAGGGGGGAACACTGAAGCTTTCTTT. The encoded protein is CASSPPTGGNTEAFF. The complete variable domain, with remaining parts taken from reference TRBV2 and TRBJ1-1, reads EPEVTQTPSHQVTQMGQEVILRCVPISNHLYFYWYRQILGQKVEFLVSFYNNEISEKSEIFDDQFSVERPDGSNFTLKIRSTKLEDSAMYFCASSPPTGGNTEAFFGQGTRLTVV.